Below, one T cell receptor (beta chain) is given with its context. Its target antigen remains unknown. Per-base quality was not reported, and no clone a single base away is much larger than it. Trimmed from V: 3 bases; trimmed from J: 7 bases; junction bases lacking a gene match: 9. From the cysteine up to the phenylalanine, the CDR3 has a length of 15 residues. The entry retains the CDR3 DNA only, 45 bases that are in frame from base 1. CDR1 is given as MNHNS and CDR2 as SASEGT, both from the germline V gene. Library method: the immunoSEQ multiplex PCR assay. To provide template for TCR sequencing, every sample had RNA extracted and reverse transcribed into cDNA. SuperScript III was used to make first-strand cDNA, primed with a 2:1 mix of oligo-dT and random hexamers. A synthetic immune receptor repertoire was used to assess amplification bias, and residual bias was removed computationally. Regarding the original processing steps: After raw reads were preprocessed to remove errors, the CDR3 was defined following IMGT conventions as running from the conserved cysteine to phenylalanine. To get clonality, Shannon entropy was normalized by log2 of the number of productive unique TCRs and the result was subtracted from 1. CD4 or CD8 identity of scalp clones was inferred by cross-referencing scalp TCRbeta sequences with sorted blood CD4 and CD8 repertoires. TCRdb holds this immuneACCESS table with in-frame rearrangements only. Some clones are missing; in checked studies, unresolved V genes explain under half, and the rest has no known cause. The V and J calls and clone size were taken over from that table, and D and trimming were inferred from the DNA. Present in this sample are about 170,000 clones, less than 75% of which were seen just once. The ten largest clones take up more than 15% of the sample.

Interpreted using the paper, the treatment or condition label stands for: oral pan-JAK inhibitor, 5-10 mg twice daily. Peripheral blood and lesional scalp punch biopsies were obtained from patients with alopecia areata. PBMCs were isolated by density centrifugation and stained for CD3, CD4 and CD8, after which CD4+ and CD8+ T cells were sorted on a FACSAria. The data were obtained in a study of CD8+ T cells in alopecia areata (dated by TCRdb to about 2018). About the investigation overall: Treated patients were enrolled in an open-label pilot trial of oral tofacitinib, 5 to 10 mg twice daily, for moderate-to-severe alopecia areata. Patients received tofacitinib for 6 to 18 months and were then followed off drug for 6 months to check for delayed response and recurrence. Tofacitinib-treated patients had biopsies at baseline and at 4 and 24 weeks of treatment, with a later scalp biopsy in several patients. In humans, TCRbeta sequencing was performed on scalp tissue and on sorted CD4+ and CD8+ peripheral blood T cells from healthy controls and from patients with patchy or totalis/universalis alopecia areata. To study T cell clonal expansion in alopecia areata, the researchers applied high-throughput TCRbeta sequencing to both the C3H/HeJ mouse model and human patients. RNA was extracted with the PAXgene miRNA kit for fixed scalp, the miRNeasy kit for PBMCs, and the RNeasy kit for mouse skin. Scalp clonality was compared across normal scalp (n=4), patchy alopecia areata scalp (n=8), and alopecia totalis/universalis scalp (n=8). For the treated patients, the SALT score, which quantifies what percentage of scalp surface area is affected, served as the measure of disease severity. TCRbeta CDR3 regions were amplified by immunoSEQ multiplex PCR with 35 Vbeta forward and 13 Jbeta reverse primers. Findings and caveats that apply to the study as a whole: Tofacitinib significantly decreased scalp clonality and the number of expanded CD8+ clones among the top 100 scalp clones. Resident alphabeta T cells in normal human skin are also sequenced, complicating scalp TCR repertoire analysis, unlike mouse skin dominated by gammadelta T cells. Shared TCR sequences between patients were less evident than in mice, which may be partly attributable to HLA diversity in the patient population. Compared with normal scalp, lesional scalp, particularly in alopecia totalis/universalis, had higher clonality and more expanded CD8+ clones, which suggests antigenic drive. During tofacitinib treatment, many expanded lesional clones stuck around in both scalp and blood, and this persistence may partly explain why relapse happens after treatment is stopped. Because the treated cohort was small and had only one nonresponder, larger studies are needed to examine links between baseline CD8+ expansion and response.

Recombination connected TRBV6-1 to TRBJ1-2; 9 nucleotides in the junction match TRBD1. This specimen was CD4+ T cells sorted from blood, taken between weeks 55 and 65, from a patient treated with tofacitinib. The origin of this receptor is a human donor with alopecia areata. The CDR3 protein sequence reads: CASSDLRGQGTGYTF. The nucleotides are TGTGCCAGCAGTGATCTTAGGGGACAGGGAACTGGCTACACCTTC.